This T cell receptor beta chain was obtained from a study of response to subunit inactivated influenza vaccine. CDR1 MDHEN and CDR2 SYDVKM come from the germline V gene. Germline trimming cut 5 bases from V and 6 bases from J; bases unmatched to any gene: 7. This CDR3 is built from 13 residues. TCRdb fed the RT-PCR reads into MiXCR, producing one record per CDR3 protein. The repertoire holds about 170,000 distinct CDR3 sequences, with about 12% as singletons. This clonotype has a handful of counts. Another study also made use of these data, one on T cells expressing NK-cell markers. This second study says: 5'RACE template switching with UMIs generated TCR beta cDNA.

The origin of this receptor is a man aged 50-60 years who received an inactivated influenza vaccine. V gene TRBV28 combines with J gene TRBJ2-7; TRBD1 matches at 7 bases. This sample comprised CD8+ T cells sorted from PBMCs, obtained roughly 12 days after vaccination. In DNA, the CDR3 is TGTGCCAGCAGTCTGACAGGGTCCCTCGAGCAGTACTTC. Amino acids: CASSLTGSLEQYF.